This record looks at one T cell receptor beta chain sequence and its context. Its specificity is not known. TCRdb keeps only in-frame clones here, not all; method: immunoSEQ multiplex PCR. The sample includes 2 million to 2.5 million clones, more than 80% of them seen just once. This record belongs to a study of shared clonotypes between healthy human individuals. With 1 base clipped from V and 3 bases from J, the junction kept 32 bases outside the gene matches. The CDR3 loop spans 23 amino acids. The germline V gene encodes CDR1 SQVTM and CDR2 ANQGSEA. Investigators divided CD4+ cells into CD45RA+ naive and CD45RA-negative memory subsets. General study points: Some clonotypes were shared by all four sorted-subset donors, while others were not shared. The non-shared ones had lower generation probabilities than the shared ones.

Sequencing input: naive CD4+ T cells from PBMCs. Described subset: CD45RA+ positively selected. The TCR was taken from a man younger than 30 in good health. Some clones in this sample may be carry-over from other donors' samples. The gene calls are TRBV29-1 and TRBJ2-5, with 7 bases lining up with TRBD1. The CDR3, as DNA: TGCAGCGTTGAAGGCTCCGCGCCCAGGCGGGTGGCGTTGAAGGGGGCAGGGAAAGAGACCCAGTACTTC. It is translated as CSVEGSAPRRVALKGAGKETQYF.